This T cell receptor (beta chain) was profiled in a study of cytomegalovirus exposure and HLA in healthy donors. Broader study findings: Upon later analysis, HLA-associated TCR beta chains proved more clonally expanded than other, equally common chains.

The PCR made use of 60 Vbeta and 13 Jbeta primers. Measured with immunoSEQ multiplex PCR; TCRdb has only the in-frame clones, and not every one. The sample consists of roughly 95,000 clones, roughly 72% of them appearing once. Worth noting for this clone: Its antigen is not known.

V dropped 4 bases and J dropped 1; count of bases not matched to a gene: 16. There are 19 residues in the CDR3. Germline assignment: CDR1 MGHRA and CDR2 YSYEKL. The genes are TRBV4-1 and TRBJ2-3, with 8 nucleotides matching TRBD2. Sequencing was performed on PBMCs. This TCR was recovered from a man aged 25 to 40 in good health and CMV-seropositive. The DNA of the CDR3 is TGCGCCAGCAGCCTCCAGGGGACCGGTGCGGGGGGTCGCACAGATACGCAGTATTTT. Translating it yields CASSLQGTGAGGRTDTQYF.